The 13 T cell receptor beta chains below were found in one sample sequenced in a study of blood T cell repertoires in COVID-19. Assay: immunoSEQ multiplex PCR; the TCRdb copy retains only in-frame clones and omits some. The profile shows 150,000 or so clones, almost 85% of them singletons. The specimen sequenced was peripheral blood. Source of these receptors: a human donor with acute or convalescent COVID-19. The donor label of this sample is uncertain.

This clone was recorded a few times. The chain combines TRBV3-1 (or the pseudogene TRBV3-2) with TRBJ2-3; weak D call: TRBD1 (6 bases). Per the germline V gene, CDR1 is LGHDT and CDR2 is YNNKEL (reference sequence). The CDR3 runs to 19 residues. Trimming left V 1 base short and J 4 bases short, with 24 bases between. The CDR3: CASSQVEGEAGAHADTQYF. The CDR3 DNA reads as TGTGCCAGCAGCCAAGTAGAAGGAGAGGCAGGGGCGCACGCAGATACGCAGTATTTT.

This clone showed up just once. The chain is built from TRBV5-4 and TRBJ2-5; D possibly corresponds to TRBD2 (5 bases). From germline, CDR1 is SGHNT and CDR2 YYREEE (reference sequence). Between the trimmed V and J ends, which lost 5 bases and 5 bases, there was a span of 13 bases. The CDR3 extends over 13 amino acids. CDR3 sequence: CASSWTTGETQYF. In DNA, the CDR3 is TGTGCCAGCAGTTGGACCACGGGGGAGACCCAGTACTTC.

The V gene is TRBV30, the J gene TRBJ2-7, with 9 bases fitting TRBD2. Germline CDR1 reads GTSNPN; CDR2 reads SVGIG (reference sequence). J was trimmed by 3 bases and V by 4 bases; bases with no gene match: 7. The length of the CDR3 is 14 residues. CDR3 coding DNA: TGTGCCTGGAACCGGGCGGGGGGGCTCTACGAGCAGTACTTC. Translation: CAWNRAGGLYEQYF.

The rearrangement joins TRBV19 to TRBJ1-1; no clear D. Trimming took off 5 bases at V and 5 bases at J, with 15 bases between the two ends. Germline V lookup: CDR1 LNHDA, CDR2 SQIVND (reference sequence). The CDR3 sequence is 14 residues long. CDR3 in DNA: TGTGCCAGTAGTCCATACCGAGGGTGGACTGAAGCTTTCTTT. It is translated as CASSPYRGWTEAFF.

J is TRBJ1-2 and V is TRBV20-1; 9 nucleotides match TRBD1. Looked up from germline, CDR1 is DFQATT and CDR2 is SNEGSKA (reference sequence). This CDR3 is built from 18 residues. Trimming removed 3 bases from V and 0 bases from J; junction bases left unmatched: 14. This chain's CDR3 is CSASGLPQQGATNYGYTF. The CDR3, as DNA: TGCAGTGCTAGTGGACTTCCCCAACAGGGGGCTACTAACTATGGCTACACCTTC.

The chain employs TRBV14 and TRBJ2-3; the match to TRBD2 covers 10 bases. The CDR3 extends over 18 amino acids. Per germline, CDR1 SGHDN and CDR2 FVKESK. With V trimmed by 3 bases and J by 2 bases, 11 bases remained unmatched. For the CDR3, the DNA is TGTGCCAGCAGCCAGCTACTAGCGGGGCTCTTTAACACAGATACGCAGTATTTT. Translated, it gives CASSQLLAGLFNTDTQYF. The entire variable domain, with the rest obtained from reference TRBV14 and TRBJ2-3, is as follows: EAGVTQFPSHSVIEKGQTVTLRCDPISGHDNLYWYRRVMGKEIKFLLHFVKESKQDESGMPNNRFLAERTGGTYSTLKVQPAELEDSGVYFCASSQLLAGLFNTDTQYFGPGTRLTVL.

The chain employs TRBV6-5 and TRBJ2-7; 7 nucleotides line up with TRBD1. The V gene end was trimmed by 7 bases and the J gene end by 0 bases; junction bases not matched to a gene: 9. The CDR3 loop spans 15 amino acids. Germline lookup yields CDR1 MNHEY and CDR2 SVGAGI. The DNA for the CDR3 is TGTGCCAGCATCCCGGGACAGCGGACCTCCTACGAGCAGTACTTC. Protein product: CASIPGQRTSYEQYF.

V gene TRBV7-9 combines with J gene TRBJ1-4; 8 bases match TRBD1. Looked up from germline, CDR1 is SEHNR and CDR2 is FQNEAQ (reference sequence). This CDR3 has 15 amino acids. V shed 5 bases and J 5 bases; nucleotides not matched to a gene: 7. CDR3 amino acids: CASSGQGQANEKLFF. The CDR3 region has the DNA TGTGCCAGCAGCGGCCAGGGACAGGCGAATGAAAAACTGTTTTTT.

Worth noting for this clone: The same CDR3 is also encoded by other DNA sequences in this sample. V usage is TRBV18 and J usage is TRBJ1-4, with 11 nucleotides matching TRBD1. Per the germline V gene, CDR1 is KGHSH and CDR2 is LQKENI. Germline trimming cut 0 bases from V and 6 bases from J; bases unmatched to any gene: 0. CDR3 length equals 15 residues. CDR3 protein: CASSPPGQGDEKLFF. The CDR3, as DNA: TGTGCCAGCTCACCACCGGGACAGGGGGATGAAAAACTGTTTTTT.

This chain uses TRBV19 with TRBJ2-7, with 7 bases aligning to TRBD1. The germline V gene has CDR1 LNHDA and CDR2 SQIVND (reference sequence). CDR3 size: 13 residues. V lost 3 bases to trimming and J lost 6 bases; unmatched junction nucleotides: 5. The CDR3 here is CASSMGQFLEQYF. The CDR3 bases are TGTGCCAGTAGTATGGGACAGTTTCTCGAGCAGTACTTC.

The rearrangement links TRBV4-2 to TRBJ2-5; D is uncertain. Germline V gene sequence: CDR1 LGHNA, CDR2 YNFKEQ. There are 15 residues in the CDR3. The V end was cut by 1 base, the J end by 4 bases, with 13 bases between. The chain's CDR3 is CASSQALRMPETQYF. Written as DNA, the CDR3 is TGTGCCAGCAGCCAAGCTTTGCGGATGCCAGAGACCCAGTACTTC.

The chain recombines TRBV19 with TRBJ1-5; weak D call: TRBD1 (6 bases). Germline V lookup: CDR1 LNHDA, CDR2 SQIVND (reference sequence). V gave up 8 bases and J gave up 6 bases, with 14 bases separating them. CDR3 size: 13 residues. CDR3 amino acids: CASEGGWGQPQHF. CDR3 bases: TGTGCCAGTGAAGGGGGTTGGGGTCAGCCCCAGCATTTT.

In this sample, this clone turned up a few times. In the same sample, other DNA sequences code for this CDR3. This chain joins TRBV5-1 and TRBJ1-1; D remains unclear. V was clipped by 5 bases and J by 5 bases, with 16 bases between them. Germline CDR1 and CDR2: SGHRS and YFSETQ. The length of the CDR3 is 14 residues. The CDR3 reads CASRVRQSGTEAFF. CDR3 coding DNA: TGCGCCAGCAGAGTCCGCCAATCGGGAACTGAAGCTTTCTTT.